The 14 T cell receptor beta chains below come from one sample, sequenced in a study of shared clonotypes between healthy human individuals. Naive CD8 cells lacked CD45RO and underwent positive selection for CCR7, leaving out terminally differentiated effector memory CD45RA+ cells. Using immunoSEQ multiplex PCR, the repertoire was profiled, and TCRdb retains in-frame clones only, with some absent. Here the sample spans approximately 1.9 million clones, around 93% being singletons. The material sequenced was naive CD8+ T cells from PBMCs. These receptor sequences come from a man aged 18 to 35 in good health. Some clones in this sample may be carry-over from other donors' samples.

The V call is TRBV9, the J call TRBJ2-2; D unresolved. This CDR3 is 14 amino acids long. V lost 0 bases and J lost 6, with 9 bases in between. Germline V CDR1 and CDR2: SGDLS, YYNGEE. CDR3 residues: CASSVDNTAGELFF. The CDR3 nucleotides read TGTGCCAGCAGCGTAGATAATACGGCCGGGGAGCTGTTTTTT.

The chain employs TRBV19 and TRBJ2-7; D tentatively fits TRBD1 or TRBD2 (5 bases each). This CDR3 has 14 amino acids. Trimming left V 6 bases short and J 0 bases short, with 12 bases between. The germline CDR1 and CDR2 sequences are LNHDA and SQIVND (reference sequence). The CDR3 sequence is CASSRDGDSYEQYF. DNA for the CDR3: TGTGCCAGTAGCCGGGACGGCGACTCCTACGAGCAGTACTTC.

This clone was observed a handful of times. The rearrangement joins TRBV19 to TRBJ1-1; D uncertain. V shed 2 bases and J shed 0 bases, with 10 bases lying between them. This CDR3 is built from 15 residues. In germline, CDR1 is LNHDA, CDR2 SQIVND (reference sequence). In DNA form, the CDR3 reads TGTGCCAGTAGTATATCGAGGCATATGAACACTGAAGCTTTCTTT. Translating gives CASSISRHMNTEAFF.

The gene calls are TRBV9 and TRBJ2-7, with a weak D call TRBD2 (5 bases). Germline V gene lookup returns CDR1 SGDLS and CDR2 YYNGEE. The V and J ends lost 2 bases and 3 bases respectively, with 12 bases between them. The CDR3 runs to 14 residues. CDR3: CASSVRAGNYEQYF. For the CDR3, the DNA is TGTGCCAGCAGCGTTAGGGCCGGGAACTACGAGCAGTACTTC.

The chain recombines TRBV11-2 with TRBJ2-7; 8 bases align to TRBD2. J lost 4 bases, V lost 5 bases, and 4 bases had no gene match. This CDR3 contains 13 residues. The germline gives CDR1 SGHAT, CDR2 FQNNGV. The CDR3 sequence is CASSTSGLYEQYF. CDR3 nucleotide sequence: TGTGCCAGCAGCACTAGCGGACTATACGAGCAGTACTTC.

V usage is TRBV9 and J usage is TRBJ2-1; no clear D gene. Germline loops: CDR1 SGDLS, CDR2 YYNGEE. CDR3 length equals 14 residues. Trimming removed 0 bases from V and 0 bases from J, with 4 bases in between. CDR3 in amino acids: CASSVANSYNEQFF. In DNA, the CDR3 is TGTGCCAGCAGCGTAGCCAACTCCTACAATGAGCAGTTCTTC.

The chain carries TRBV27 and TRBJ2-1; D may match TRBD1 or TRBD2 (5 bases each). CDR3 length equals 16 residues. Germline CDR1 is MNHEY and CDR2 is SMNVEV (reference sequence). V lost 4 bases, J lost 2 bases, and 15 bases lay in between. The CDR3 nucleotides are TGTGCCAGCAGTTCCCGGGTGGGGGTCACCTACAATGAGCAGTTCTTC. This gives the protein CASSSRVGVTYNEQFF.

CDR3 in amino acids: CSVVSGRENEQFF. For the CDR3, the DNA is TGCAGCGTTGTAAGCGGGAGGGAAAATGAGCAGTTCTTC. The V and J genes are TRBV29-1 and TRBJ2-1, with TRBD2 identical over 10 bases. The CDR3 is made up of 13 amino acids. Per the germline V gene, CDR1 is SQVTM and CDR2 is ANQGSEA. V was clipped by 4 bases and J by 7 bases; unmatched bases: 4.

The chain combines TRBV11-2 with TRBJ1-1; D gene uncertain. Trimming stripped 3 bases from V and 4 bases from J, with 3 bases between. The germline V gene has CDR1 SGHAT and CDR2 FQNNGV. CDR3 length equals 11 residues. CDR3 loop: CASSFFTEAFF. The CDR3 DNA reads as TGTGCCAGCAGCTTCTTCACTGAAGCTTTCTTT.

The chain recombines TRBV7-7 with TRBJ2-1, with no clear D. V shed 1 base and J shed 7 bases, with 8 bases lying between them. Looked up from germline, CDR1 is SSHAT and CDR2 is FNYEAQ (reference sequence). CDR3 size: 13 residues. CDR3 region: CASSLVSSNEQFF. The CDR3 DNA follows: TGTGCCAGCAGCTTAGTTTCCTCAAATGAGCAGTTCTTC.

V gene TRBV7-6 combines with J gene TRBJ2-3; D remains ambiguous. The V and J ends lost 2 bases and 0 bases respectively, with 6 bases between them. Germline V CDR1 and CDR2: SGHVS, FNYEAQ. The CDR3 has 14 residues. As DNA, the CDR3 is TGTGCCAGCAGCTTAATTCTTAGCACAGATACGCAGTATTTT. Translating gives CASSLILSTDTQYF.

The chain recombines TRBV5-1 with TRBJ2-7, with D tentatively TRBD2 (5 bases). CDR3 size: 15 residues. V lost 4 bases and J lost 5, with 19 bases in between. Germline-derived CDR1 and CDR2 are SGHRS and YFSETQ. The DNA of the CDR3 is TGCGCCAGCAGCCCGGTGGGGAGCCCGAGGGACGAGCAGTACTTC. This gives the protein CASSPVGSPRDEQYF.

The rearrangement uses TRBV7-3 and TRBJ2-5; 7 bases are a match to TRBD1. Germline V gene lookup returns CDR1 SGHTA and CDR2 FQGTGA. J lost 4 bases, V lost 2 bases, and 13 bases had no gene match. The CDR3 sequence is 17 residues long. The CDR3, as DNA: TGTGCCAGCAGCTTACTCGGGACAGCACAACCCTCAGAGACCCAGTACTTC. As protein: CASSLLGTAQPSETQYF.

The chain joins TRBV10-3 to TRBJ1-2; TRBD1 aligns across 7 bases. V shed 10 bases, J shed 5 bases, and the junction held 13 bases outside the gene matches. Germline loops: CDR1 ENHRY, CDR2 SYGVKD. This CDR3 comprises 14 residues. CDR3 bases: TGTGCCAGCAGAACAGGGGCCGGGTCTTATGGCTACACCTTC. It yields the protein CASRTGAGSYGYTF.